Included here is one T cell receptor beta chain sequence, with context. The data originate from a study of blood T cell repertoires in COVID-19. In the study overall: Nucleic acid was either cDNA or gDNA, and it came from T cells, B-cell-depleted T cells, or PBMCs.

This study enrolled people aged about 18 to 100 from about two dozen US geographic areas. Original processing methods: Counts of nucleated cells, estimated from reference gene primer amplification, were obtained. Assay: immunoSEQ multiplex PCR; the TCRdb copy retains only in-frame clones and omits some. V, J and clone size derive from that table, while D and trimming were established from the DNA sequence. The sample has about 230,000 clones, 88% seen once; the top ten hold approximately 2.3%. The CDR3 covers 15 residues. From germline, CDR1 is SGHRS and CDR2 YFSETQ. After removal of 4 bases from V and 6 bases from J, the junction contained 11 bases not matched to a gene.

This sequence originates from a woman aged 40 to 49 with acute COVID-19. The V and J genes are TRBV5-1 and TRBJ1-2; 8 bases map to TRBD1. Sequenced input: PBMCs or T cells enriched from blood (not recorded which). The DNA for the CDR3 is TGCGCCAGCAGCACCAGACCGGACAGGGCGGATGGCTACACCTTC. This gives the protein CASSTRPDRADGYTF.